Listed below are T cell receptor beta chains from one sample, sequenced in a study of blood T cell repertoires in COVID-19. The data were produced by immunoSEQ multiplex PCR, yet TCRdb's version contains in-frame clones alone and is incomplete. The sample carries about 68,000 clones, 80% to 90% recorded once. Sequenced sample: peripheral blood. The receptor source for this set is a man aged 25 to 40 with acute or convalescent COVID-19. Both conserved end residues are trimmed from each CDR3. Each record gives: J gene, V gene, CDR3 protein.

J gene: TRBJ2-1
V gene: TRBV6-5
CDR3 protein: ASGIAGGYEQF

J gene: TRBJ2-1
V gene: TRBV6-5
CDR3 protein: ASSYSQREAYNEQF

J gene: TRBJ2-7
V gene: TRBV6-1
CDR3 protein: ASSELTSGSSYEQY

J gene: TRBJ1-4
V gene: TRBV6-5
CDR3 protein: ASSLRAEAVEKLF

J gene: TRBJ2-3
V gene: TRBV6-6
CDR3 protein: ASLADTQY

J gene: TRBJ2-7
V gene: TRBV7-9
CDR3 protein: ASRPPGQGDEQY

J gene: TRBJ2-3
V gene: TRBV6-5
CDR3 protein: ASPEDRGTTDTQY

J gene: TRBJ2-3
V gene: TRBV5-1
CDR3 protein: ASSPWTGQDTQY

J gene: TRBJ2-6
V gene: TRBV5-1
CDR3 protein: ASSLEGVTGANVLT

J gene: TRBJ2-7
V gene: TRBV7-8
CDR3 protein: ASSSPGAGDEQY

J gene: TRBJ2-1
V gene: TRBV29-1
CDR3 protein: SVLGTLHNEQF

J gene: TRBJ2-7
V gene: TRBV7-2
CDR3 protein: ASSLGTGGLGSYEQY

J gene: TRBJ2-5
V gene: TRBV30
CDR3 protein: AWSLIAGGQETQY

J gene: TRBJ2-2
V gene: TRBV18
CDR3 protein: ASSPAVGELF

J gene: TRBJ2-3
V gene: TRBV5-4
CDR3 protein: ASSSRGSGTDTQY

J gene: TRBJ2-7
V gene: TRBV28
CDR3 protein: ASSLFRMAGVYEQY

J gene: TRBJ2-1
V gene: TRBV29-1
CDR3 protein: SVSGLAGYNEQF

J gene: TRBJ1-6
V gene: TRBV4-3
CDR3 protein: ASSQYGGQGKSSYNSPLH

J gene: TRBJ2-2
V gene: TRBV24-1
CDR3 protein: ATGTGNTGELF

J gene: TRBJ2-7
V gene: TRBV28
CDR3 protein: ASSLASGSYEQY

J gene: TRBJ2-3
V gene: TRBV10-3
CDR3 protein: AISESNGGGHGATDTQY